Below are 9 T cell receptor beta chains sequenced from a single sample in a study of CD8+CD57+ T cells in acquired aplastic anemia. The TCR beta profiling, which covered VDJ combination and CDR3 sequence, was carried out using genomic DNA as the template. TCRdb redid the calling of the reads with MiXCR, one entry per CDR3 protein. The sample yields roughly 260,000 distinct CDR3 sequences, about 44% seen once. Sequenced patients had shown CD8+CD57+ cell expansion by flow cytometry. The specimen sequenced was sorted CD4+, CD8+, or CD8+CD57+ T cells (not recorded which) from PBMCs. The receptors were sampled from a human donor with aplastic anemia.

The J gene is TRBJ2-2, the V gene TRBV10-3; 9 bases align to TRBD2. The V segment lost 6 bases and the J segment 5 bases; nucleotides outside the gene matches: 4. The CDR3 has 14 residues. In germline, CDR1 is ENHRY, CDR2 SYGVKD. CDR3 loop: CAISLAGETGELFF. The CDR3 DNA follows: TGTGCCATCAGCTTAGCGGGAGAAACCGGGGAGCTGTTTTTT.

This clonotype was seen at least ten times. The chain carries TRBV4-3 and TRBJ1-4; D gene uncertain. CDR1 and CDR2 (germline): LGHNA, YSLEER. The V end was cut by 2 bases, the J end by 10 bases, with 11 bases between. This CDR3 is 13 amino acids long. This CDR3 reads CASSQQTRGKLFF. The CDR3 DNA sequence: TGCGCCAGCAGCCAACAAACACGAGGAAAACTGTTTTTT.

This clonotype was counted once. This rearrangement joins TRBV5-4 to TRBJ2-7, with TRBD1 matching 9 bases. The CDR3 extends over 16 amino acids. CDR1 is SGHNT, CDR2 YYREEE, per germline (reference sequence). Trimming took 0 bases from V and 3 from J; bases not matched to a gene: 7. This CDR3 is CASSLAAGQGGYEQYF. The CDR3 bases are TGTGCCAGCAGCTTGGCCGCGGGACAGGGAGGCTACGAGCAGTACTTC.

The chain uses TRBV7-2 and TRBJ2-7, with D perhaps TRBD1 (6 bases). V gave up 3 bases and J gave up 5 bases, with 14 bases separating them. CDR3 length: 14 residues. Germline CDR1 SGHTA, CDR2 FQGNSA. The CDR3 nucleotides read TGTGCCAGCAGCTTTGGCAGGGGTGGAGACGAGCAGTACTTC. Protein: CASSFGRGGDEQYF.

A few counts support this clonotype. V and J are TRBV27 and TRBJ2-2; D perhaps matches TRBD2 (5 bases). Trimming pared 6 bases from V and 9 bases from J, leaving 11 bases between. The CDR3 sequence is 12 residues long. The germline CDR1 and CDR2 sequences are MNHEY and SMNVEV (reference sequence). CDR3 nucleotides: TGTGCCAGCAGAGGAGGTTTCCGGGAGCTGTTTTTT. Translation gives CASRGGFRELFF.

This clonotype was picked up many times. J is TRBJ2-2 and V is TRBV20-1, with D perhaps matching TRBD1 or TRBD2 (6 bases each). The CDR3 contains 13 residues. Germline V gene sequence: CDR1 DFQATT, CDR2 SNEGSKA (reference sequence). The ends were cut back, 2 bases at V and 6 bases at J, with 10 bases in the middle. In DNA form, the CDR3 reads TGCAGTGCTAGAAAGGGGGAGGCCGGGGAGCTGTTTTTT. Protein: CSARKGEAGELFF.

This rearrangement joins TRBV10-3 to TRBJ2-7; a possible D gene is TRBD1 (5 bases). The CDR3 covers 14 residues. In germline, CDR1 is ENHRY, CDR2 SYGVKD. V was clipped by 3 bases and J by 6 bases, with 15 bases between them. CDR3 in DNA: TGTGCCATCAGTGAAACGACAGAACCTCCCGAGCAGTACTTC. Residues: CAISETTEPPEQYF.

Worth noting for this clonotype: This could be a read error, since a much larger clone is one nucleotide away. The chain carries TRBV19 and TRBJ2-1; TRBD1 aligns across 8 bases. The CDR3 length is 15 residues. The trim removed 5 bases at V and 8 bases at J, leaving 11 bases unmatched. CDR1 and CDR2 (germline): LNHDA, SQIVND (reference sequence). CDR3 nucleotide sequence: TGTGCCAGTAGTCTGGTTAGGACAGGGAACGATGAGCAGTTCTTC. As protein: CASSLVRTGNDEQFF.

The chain carries TRBV29-1 and TRBJ1-2, with 7 nucleotides matching TRBD1. Germline V gene lookup returns CDR1 SQVTM and CDR2 ANQGSEA. This CDR3 has 18 amino acids. V trimming: 0 bases; J trimming: 5 bases; junction bases outside the gene matches: 18. The CDR3 loop is CSVEDPRTPGGIEYGYTF. CDR3 DNA: TGCAGCGTTGAAGATCCGAGGACACCAGGGGGGATCGAGTATGGCTACACCTTC. The full variable domain, in which reference TRBV29-1 and TRBJ1-2 provide the parts outside the CDR3, is SAVISQKPSRDICQRGTSLTIQCQVDSQVTMMFWYRQQPGQSLTLIATANQGSEATYESGFVIDKFPISRPNLTFSTLTVSNMSPEDSSIYLCSVEDPRTPGGIEYGYTFGSGTRLTVV.